This T cell receptor (beta chain) comes out of a study of control samples from healthy donors and cancer patients. The protocol was immunoSEQ multiplex PCR, while the TCRdb copy is restricted to in-frame clones and leaves out a portion. Of about 160,000 clones detected, less than 95% appear once; the ten largest clones hold around 15%. The CDR3 contains 13 residues. Germline lookup yields CDR1 MNHEY and CDR2 SVGAGI. The V end was cut by 6 bases, the J end by 6 bases, with 14 bases between. The sequence was collected from a man aged 55 to 70 with colorectal cancer. Material for sequencing was PBMCs. The chain joins TRBV6-5 to TRBJ1-2; D is possibly TRBD1 (5 bases). This chain's CDR3 is CASSRDRFNGYTF. The CDR3 DNA follows: TGTGCCAGCAGCCGTGACAGATTTAATGGCTACACCTTC.